These T cell receptor beta chains were read from a single sample in a study of blood T cell repertoires in COVID-19. TCRdb keeps only in-frame clones here, not all; method: immunoSEQ multiplex PCR. The sample lists around 500,000 clones; around 89% were seen once. Sequencing input: PBMCs or T cells enriched from blood (not recorded which). Every receptor here comes from a woman in her thirties or forties who had recovered from COVID-19. Both conserved end residues are part of each CDR3. A D gene is named only where the DNA matches it firmly. For some rows the clone size is stated as once, few or many, or as a class when expanded; others skip it.

D	V	size	J	DNA	CDR3
.	TRBV29-1	.	TRBJ2-2	TGCAGCGTTTGGACTGTTGGTGGGGAGCTGTTTTTT	CSVWTVGGELFF
.	TRBV4-3	.	TRBJ1-1	TGCGCCAGCAGCCTAAACCGGGACACTGAAGCTTTCTTT	CASSLNRDTEAFF
.	TRBV19	.	TRBJ1-4	TGTGCCAGTAGTATGGTTAGAAGTGAAAAACTGTTTTTT	CASSMVRSEKLFF
TRBD2	TRBV20-1	.	TRBJ2-7	TGCAGTGCTACTAGCGGGCACGAGCAGTACTTC	CSATSGHEQYF
.	TRBV10-3	.	TRBJ1-3	TGTGCCATCGATACAGGAAGCTCTGGAAACACCATATATTTT	CAIDTGSSGNTIYF
TRBD1	TRBV19	.	TRBJ2-1	TGTGCCAGTAGTCTGGCGGACAGGGGGCTTGCGAATGAGCAGTTCTTC	CASSLADRGLANEQFF
.	TRBV11-2	.	TRBJ2-7	TGTGCCAGCAGCTTCGGAGCGGCTTCTTACGAGCAGTACTTC	CASSFGAASYEQYF
TRBD1	TRBV5-4	.	TRBJ2-7	TGTGCCAGCAGCAGGGACAGAAGCTCCTACGAGCAGTACTTC	CASSRDRSSYEQYF
.	TRBV18	.	TRBJ2-5	TGTGCCAGCTCACCACTGGAGGTGTCCCAAGAGACCCAGTACTTC	CASSPLEVSQETQYF
TRBD2	TRBV11-2	.	TRBJ2-7	TGTGCCAGCAGGATAAGCGGGACCATATCCTACGAGCAGTACTTC	CASRISGTISYEQYF
.	TRBV11-3	.	TRBJ2-1	TGTGCCAGCAGCTTAGGAAATGGGCCCTACGAGCAGTTCTTC	CASSLGNGPYEQFF
.	TRBV7-2	.	TRBJ1-6	TGTGCCAGCAGCTTAAACTCAGCGGTACCCCTCCACTTT	CASSLNSAVPLHF
.	TRBV7-2	.	TRBJ2-1	TGTGCCAGCAGCATTAGCTTTAGTAACTACAATGAGCAGTTCTTC	CASSISFSNYNEQFF
TRBD1	TRBV5-1	once	TRBJ2-2	TGCGCCAGCAGCTTGGTCGACAGGGGCACGGAGGAGCTGTTTTTT	CASSLVDRGTEELFF
.	TRBV5-1	.	TRBJ2-7	TGCGCCAGCAGCTTGGGAACTTCCTACTCCTACGAGCAGTACTTC	CASSLGTSYSYEQYF
.	TRBV7-8	.	TRBJ2-7	TGTGCCAGCAGACCAACTAGGGCTAACGGCGAGCAGTACTTC	CASRPTRANGEQYF